This TCR beta chain was sequenced during a study of Graves' ophthalmopathy and Graves' hyperthyroidism. The sequenced template was RNA, covering the TCR beta CDR3 region. First-round RT-PCR with HTBI primers preceded a second-round multiplex PCR. A single record per CDR3 protein comes from TCRdb applying MiXCR to the multiplex PCR reads. This sample has about 600,000 distinct CDR3 sequences, with just under 40% found just once. V was pared by 8 bases and J by 0 bases, with 7 bases of the junction left unmatched. Germline CDR1 SQVTM, CDR2 ANQGSEA. CDR3 size: 14 residues. Clinical symptoms and serum thyroxine were used for diagnosis; TRAb, thyroid ultrasound and orbital computed tomography were also relied on.

The chain has TRBV29-1 and TRBJ1-2, with 9 nucleotides matching TRBD1. The clonotype was recovered from an adult man with Graves' hyperthyroidism. Sequenced sample: peripheral blood or thyroid tissue (not recorded which). DNA for the CDR3: TGCAGCAGTCCGGGACAGGGCGCTAACTATGGCTACACCTTC. Its protein product is CSSPGQGANYGYTF.